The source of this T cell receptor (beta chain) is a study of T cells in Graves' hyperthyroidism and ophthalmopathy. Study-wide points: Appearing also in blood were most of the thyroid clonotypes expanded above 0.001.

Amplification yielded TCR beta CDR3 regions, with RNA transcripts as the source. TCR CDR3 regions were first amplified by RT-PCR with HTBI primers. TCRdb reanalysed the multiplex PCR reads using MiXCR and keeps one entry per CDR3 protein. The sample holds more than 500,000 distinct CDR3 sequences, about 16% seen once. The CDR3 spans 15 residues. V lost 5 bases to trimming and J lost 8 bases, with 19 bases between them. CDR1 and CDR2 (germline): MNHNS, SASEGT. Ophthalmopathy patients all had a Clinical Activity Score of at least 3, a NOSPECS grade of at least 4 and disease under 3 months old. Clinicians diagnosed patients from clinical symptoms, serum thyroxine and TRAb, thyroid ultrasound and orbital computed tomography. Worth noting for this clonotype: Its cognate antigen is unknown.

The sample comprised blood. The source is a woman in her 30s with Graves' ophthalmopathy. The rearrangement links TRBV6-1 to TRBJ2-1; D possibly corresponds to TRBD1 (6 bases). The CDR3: CASSTASLRGYEQFF. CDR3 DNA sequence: TGTGCCAGCAGTACTGCCTCACTCAGGGGCTATGAGCAGTTCTTC.